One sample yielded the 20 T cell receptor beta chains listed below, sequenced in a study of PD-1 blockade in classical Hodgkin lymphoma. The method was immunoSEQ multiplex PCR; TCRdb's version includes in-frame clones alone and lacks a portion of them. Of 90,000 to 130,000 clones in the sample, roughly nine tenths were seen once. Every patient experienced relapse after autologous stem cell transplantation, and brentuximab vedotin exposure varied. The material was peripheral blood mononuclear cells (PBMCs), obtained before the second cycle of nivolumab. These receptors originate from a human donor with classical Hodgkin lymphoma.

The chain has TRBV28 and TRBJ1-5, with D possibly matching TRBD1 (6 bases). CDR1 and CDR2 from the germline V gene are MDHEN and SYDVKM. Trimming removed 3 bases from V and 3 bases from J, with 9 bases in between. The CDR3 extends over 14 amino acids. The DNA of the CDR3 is TGTGCCAGCAGTTTTAGACAGGTCAATCAGCCCCAGCATTTT. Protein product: CASSFRQVNQPQHF.

The CDR3 here is CASTSTSGSYNEQFF. CDR3 nucleotide sequence: TGTGCCAGCACCTCGACTAGCGGCTCCTACAATGAGCAGTTCTTC. V gene TRBV6-5 combines with J gene TRBJ2-1; 9 bases agree with TRBD2. V lost 7 bases to trimming and J lost 0 bases; unmatched junction nucleotides: 4. The CDR3 length is 15 residues. Germline V gene data show CDR1 as MNHEY and CDR2 as SVGAGI.

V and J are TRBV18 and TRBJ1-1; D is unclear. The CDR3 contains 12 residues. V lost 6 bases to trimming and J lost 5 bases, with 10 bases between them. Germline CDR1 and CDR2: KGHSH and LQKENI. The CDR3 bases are TGTGCCAGCTCGGAATGGGATACTGAAGCTTTCTTT. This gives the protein CASSEWDTEAFF.

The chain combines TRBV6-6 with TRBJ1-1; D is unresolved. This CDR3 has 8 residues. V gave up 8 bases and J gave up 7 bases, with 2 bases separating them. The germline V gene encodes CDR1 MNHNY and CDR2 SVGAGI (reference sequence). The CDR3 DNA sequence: TGTGCCAGCGATGAAGCTTTCTTT. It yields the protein CASDEAFF.

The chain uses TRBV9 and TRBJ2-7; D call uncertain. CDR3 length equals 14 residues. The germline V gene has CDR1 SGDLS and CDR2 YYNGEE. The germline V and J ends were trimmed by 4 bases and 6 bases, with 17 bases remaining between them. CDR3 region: CASSTSSPAPEQYF. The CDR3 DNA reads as TGTGCCAGCAGCACCAGCTCCCCCGCACCCGAGCAGTACTTC.

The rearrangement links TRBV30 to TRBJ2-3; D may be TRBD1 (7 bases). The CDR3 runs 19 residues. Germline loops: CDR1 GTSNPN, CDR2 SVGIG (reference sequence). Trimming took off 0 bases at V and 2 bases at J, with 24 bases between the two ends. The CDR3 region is CAWSVDEWGAGGSTDTQYF. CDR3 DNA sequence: TGTGCCTGGAGTGTAGACGAGTGGGGGGCAGGGGGATCCACAGATACGCAGTATTTT.

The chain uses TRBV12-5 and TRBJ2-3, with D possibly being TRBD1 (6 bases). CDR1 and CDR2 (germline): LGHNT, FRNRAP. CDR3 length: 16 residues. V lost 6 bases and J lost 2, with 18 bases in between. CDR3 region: CASGTPSGDPTDTQYF. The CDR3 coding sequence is TGTGCTAGTGGAACCCCTTCAGGGGATCCCACAGATACGCAGTATTTT.

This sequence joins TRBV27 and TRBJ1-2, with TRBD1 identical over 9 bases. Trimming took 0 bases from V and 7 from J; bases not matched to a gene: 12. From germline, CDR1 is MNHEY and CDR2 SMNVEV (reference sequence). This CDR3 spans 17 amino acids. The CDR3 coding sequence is TGTGCCAGCAGTTTATCGGGACAGGGAGGTGGAACTAGTGGCTACACCTTC. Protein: CASSLSGQGGGTSGYTF.

This CDR3 reads CASSERAGTTVNEQFF. CDR3 nucleotides: TGTGCCAGCAGTGAACGCGCCGGGACTACTGTCAATGAGCAGTTCTTC. This chain connects TRBV6-4 to TRBJ2-1, with 7 bases matching TRBD2. Trimming cost V 3 bases and J 6 bases; bases outside gene matches: 11. Germline V gives CDR1 MRHNA, CDR2 SNTAGT. The CDR3 runs to 16 residues.

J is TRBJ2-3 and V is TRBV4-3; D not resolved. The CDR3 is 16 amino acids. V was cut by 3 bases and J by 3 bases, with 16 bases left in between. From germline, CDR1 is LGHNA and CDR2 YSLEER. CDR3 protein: CASSQNPGSTTDTQYF. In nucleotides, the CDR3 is TGCGCCAGCAGCCAGAACCCTGGATCGACGACAGATACGCAGTATTTT.

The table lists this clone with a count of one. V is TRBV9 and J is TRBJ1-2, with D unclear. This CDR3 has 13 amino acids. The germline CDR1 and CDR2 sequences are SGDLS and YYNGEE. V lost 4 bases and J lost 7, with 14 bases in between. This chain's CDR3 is CASSSENRLGYTF. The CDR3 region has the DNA TGTGCCAGCAGCTCGGAAAACAGACTTGGCTACACCTTC.

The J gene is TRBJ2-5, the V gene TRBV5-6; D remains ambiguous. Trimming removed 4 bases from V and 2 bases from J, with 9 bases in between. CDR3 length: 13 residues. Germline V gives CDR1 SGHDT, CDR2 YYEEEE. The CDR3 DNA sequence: TGTGCCAGCAGCCCGACTGTTCAAGAGACCCAGTACTTC. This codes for CASSPTVQETQYF.

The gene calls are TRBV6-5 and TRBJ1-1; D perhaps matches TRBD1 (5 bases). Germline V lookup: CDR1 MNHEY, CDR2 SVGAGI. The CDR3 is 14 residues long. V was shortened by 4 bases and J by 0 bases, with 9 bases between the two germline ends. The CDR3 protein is CASSLRGMNTEAFF. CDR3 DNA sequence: TGTGCCAGCAGTTTGAGGGGCATGAACACTGAAGCTTTCTTT.

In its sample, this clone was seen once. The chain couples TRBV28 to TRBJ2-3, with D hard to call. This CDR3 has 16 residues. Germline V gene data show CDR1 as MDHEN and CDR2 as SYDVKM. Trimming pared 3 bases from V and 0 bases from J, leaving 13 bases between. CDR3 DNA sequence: TGTGCCAGCAGTTTCCCCATTTTTCCTAGCACAGATACGCAGTATTTT. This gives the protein CASSFPIFPSTDTQYF.

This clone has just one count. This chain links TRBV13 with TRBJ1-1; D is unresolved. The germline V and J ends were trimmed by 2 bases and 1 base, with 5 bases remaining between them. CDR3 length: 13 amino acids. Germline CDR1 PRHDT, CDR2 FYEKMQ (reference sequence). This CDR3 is CASSLRKNTEAFF. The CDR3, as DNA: TGTGCCAGCAGCTTACGGAAGAACACTGAAGCTTTCTTT.

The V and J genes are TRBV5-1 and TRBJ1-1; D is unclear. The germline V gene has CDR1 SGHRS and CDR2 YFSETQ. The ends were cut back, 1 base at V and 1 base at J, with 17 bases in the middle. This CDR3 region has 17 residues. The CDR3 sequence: CASSLKGDGVANTEAFF. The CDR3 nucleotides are TGCGCCAGCAGCTTGAAAGGAGACGGGGTGGCGAACACTGAAGCTTTCTTT.

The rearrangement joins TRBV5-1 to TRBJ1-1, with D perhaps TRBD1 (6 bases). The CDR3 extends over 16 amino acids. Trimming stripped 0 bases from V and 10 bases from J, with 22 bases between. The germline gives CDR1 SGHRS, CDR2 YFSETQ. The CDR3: CASSLATTGANAGAFF. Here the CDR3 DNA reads TGCGCCAGCAGCTTGGCCACTACGGGGGCGAATGCAGGAGCTTTCTTT.

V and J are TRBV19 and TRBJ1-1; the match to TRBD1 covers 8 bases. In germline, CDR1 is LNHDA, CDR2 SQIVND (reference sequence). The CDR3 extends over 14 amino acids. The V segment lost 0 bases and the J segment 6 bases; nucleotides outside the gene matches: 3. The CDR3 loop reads CASSIDLGQAEAFF. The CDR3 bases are TGTGCCAGTAGTATAGATCTGGGACAGGCTGAAGCTTTCTTT.

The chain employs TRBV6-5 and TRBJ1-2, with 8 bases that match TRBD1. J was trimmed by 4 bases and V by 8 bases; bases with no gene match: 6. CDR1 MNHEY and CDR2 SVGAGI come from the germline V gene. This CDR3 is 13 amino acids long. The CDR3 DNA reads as TGTGCCAGCGCAGGGGGCTCAATCTATGGCTACACCTTC. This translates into CASAGGSIYGYTF.

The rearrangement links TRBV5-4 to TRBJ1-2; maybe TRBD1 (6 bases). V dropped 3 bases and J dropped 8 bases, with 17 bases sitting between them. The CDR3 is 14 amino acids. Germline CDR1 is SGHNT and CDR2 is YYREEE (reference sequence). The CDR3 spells CASSSVGTSDGYTF. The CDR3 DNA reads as TGTGCCAGCAGCTCAGTCGGGACATCCGACGGCTACACCTTC.